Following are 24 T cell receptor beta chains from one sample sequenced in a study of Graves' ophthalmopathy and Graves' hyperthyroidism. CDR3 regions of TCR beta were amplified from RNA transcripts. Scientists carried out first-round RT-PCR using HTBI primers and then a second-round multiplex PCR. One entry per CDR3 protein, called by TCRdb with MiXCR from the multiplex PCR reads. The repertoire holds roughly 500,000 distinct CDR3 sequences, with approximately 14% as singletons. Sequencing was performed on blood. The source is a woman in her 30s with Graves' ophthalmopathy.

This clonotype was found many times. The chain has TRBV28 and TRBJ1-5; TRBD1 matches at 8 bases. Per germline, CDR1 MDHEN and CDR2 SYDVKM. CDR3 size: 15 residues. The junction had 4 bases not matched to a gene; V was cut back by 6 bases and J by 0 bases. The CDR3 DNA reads TGTGCCAGCAGGACAGGGGTATATAGCAATCAGCCCCAGCATTTT. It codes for CASRTGVYSNQPQHF.

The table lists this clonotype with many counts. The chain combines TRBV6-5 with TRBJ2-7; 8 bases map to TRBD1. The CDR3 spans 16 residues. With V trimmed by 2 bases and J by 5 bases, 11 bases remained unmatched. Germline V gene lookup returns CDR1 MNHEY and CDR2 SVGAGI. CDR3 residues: CASSYASLQGDHEQYF. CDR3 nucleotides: TGTGCCAGCAGTTACGCCTCATTACAGGGGGACCACGAGCAGTACTTC.

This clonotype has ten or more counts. The CDR3 region is CATSDPTTNYGYTF. CDR3 nucleotide sequence: TGTGCCACCAGTGACCCGACAACTAACTATGGCTACACCTTC. This rearrangement joins TRBV24-1 to TRBJ1-2; D is uncertain. With 4 bases removed from V and 0 bases from J, the gap between germline ends came to 8 bases. The CDR3 runs to 14 residues. CDR1 KGHDR and CDR2 SFDVKD come from the germline V gene.

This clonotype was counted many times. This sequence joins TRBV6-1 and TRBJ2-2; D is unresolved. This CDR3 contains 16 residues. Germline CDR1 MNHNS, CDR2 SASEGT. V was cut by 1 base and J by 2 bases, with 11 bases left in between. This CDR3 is CASSEVIGRNTGELFF. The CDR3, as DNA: TGTGCCAGCAGTGAAGTGATAGGGCGAAACACCGGGGAGCTGTTTTTT.

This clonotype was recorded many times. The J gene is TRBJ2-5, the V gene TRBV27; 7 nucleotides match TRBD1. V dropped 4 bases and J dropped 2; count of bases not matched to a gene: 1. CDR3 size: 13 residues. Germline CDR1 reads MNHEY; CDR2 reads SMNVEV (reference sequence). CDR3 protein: CASSWTGQETQYF. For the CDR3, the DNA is TGTGCCAGCAGTTGGACAGGTCAAGAGACCCAGTACTTC.

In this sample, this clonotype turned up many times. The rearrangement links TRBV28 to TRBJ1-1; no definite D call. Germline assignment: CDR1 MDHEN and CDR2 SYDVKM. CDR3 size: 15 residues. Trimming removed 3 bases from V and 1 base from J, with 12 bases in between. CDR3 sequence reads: CASSFKVFENTEAFF. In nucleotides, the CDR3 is TGTGCCAGCAGTTTCAAGGTCTTTGAGAACACTGAAGCTTTCTTT.

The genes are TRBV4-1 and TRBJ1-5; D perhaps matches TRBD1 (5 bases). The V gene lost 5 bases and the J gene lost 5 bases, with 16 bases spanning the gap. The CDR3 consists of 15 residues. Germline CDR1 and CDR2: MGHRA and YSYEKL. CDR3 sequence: CASSERVPGDQPQHF. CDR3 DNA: TGCGCCAGCAGCGAGCGGGTCCCGGGGGATCAGCCCCAGCATTTT.

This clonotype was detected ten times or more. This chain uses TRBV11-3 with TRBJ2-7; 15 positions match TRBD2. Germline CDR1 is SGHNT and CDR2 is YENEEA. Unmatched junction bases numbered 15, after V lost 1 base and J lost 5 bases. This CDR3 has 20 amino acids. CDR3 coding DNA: TGTGCCAGCAGCTTAGGGTGGGGGACTAGCGGGAGGAGCACGAAAAACGAGCAGTACTTC. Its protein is CASSLGWGTSGRSTKNEQYF.

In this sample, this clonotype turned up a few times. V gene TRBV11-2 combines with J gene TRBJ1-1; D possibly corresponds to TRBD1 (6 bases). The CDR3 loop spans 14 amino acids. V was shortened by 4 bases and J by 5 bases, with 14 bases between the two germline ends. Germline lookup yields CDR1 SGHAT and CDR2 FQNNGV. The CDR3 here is CASSSLGGQTEAFF. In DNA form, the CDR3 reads TGTGCCAGCAGCTCGCTCGGGGGGCAAACTGAAGCTTTCTTT.

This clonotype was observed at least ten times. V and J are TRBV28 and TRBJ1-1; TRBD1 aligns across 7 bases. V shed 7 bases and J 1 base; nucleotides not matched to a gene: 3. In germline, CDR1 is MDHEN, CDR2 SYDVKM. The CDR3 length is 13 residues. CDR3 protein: CASKNRGNTEAFF. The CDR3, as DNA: TGTGCCAGCAAAAACAGGGGGAACACTGAAGCTTTCTTT.

The CDR3 DNA sequence: TGTGCCAGCAGCCCCGGAGGCTACAACTACGAGCAGTACTTC. It translates to CASSPGGYNYEQYF. This chain joins TRBV9 and TRBJ2-7, with D tentatively TRBD2 (5 bases). CDR3 length: 14 residues. The V gene lost 4 bases and the J gene lost 3 bases, with 14 bases spanning the gap. Germline loops: CDR1 SGDLS, CDR2 YYNGEE.

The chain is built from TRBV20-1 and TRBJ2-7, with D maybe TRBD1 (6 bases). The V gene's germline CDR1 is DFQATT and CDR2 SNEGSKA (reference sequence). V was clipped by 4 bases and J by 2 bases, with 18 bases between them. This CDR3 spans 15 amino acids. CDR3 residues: CSANLPGQSPYEQYF. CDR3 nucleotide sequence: TGCAGTGCTAACCTGCCGGGACAATCACCCTACGAGCAGTACTTC.

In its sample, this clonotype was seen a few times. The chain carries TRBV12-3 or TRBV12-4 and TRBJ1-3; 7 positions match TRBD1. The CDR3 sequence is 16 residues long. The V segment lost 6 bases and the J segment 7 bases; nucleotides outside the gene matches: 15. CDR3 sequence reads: CASSPTLTGEGNTIYF. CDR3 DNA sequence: TGTGCCAGCAGCCCAACCTTAACAGGGGAGGGTAACACCATATATTTT.

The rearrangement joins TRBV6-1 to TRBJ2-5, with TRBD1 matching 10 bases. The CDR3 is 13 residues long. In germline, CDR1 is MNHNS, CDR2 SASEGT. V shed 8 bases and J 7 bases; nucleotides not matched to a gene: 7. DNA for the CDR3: TGTGCCAGCTCGCCCGGGACAGGGGTGACCCAGTACTTC. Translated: CASSPGTGVTQYF.

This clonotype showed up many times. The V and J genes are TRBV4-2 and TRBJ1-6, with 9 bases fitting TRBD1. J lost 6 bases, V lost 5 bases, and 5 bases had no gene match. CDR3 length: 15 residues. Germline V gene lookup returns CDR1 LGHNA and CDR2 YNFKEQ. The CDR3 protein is CASSTTGGVNSPLHF. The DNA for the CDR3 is TGTGCCAGCAGCACGACAGGGGGAGTTAATTCACCCCTCCACTTT.

The CDR3 DNA follows: TGTGCCAGCAGCCAGGGGGCGAGTCAGCCCCAGCATTTT. It is translated as CASSQGASQPQHF. The chain couples TRBV12-3 or TRBV12-4 to TRBJ1-5; 8 bases align to TRBD1. The J segment lost 6 bases and the V segment lost 6 bases, leaving 4 bases of the junction unmatched. The CDR3 is 13 residues long.

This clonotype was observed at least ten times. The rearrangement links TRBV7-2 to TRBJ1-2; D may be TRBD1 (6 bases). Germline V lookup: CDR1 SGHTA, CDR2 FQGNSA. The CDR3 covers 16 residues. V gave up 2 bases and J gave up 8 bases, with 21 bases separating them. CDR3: CASSLIVRRGSRGYTF. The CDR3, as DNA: TGTGCCAGCAGCTTAATTGTCCGCAGGGGTAGTCGGGGCTACACCTTC.

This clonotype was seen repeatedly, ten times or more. CDR3 loop: CAWSVYTEAFF. The CDR3 region has the DNA TGTGCCTGGAGCGTGTATACTGAAGCTTTCTTT. This sequence joins TRBV30 and TRBJ1-1; no reliable D call. Trimming took off 3 bases at V and 5 bases at J, with 7 bases between the two ends. Germline V lookup: CDR1 GTSNPN, CDR2 SVGIG (reference sequence). The CDR3 covers 11 residues.

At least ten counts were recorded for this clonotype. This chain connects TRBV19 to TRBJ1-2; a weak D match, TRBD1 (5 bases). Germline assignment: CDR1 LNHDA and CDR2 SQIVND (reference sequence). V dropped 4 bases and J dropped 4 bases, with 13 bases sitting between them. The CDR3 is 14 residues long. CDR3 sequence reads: CASSTRSGSYGYTF. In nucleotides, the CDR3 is TGTGCCAGTAGTACCCGGTCAGGGTCCTATGGCTACACCTTC.

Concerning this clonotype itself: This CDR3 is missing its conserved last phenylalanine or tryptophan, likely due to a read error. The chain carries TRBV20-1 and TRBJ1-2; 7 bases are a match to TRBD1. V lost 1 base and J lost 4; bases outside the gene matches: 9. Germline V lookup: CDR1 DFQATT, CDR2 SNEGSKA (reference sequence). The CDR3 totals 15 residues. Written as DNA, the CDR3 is TGCAGTGCTAGAGGCCCGGCAGGGGGGGTCTATGGCTACACCTAC. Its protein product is CSARGPAGGVYGYTY.

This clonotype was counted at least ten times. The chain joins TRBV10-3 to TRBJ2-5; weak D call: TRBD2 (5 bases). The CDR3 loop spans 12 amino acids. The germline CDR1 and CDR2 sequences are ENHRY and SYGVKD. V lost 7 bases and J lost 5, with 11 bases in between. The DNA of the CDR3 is TGTGCCATCAAGGGAGTACAGGAGACCCAGTACTTC. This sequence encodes CAIKGVQETQYF.

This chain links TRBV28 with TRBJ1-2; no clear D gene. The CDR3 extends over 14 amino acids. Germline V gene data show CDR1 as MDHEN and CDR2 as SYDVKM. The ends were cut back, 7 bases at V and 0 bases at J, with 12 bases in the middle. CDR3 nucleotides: TGTGCCAGCAACACGGCGGGAGCTAACTATGGCTACACCTTC. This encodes CASNTAGANYGYTF.

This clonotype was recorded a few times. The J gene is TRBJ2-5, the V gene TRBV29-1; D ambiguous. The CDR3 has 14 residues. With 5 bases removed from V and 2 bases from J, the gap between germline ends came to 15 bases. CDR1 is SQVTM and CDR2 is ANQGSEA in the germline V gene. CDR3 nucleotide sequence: TGCAGCGTTCTAGAATTAGCCCGGCAAGAGACCCAGTACTTC. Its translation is CSVLELARQETQYF.

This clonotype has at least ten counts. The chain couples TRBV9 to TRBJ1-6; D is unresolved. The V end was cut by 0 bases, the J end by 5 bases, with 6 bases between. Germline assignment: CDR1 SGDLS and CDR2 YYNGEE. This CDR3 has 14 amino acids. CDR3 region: CASSVDNNNSPLHF. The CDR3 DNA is TGTGCCAGCAGCGTAGATAACAATAATTCACCCCTCCACTTT.